These 28 T cell receptor beta chains originate from one sample sequenced in a study of cytomegalovirus exposure and HLA in healthy donors (dated by TCRdb to about 2017). Library construction relied on the immunoSEQ multiplex PCR assay. For the multiplex PCR, a mixture combining 60 forward primers for TCR Vbeta segments and 13 reverse primers for TCR Jbeta segments was used. TCRdb obtained this table from immuneACCESS and retained in-frame rearrangements with V and J assigned. These tables miss some clones; where compared with another copy, unresolved V genes account for less than half of the shortfall, and the remainder is unexplained. The sample table contains some 120,000 clones; only one count was recorded for over 75% of them. The top ten hold approximately 5% of the sample. Sequencing was carried out using PBMCs. The receptors stem from a man aged 25 to 40 in good health and CMV-seronegative.

The V gene is TRBV19, the J gene TRBJ2-2; D is unclear. The CDR3 length is 15 residues. V lost 5 bases to trimming and J lost 1 base, with 11 bases between them. Germline-derived CDR1 and CDR2 are LNHDA and SQIVND (reference sequence). The CDR3: CASSPGSLNTGELFF. The CDR3 DNA reads TGTGCCAGTAGTCCCGGGTCGCTGAACACCGGGGAGCTGTTTTTT.

The chain links TRBV6-6 to TRBJ1-1; 8 bases are a match to TRBD1. Germline CDR1 MNHNY, CDR2 SVGAGI (reference sequence). The ends lost 2 bases at V and 8 bases at J; junction bases unmatched: 4. The CDR3 totals 13 residues. In DNA, the CDR3 is TGTGCCAGCAGTTACCTCGACAGGGGAGAAGCTTTCTTT. It yields the protein CASSYLDRGEAFF.

The V call is TRBV9, the J call TRBJ2-7; 13 positions match TRBD2. V was clipped by 3 bases and J by 2 bases; unmatched bases: 5. CDR1 is SGDLS and CDR2 is YYNGEE in the germline V gene. This CDR3 is built from 16 residues. Here the CDR3 reads CASSATGTSGTYEQYF. CDR3 DNA: TGTGCCAGCAGCGCGACCGGGACTAGCGGGACCTACGAGCAGTACTTC.

This chain connects TRBV7-9 to TRBJ2-7; no reliable D call. V dropped 5 bases and J dropped 3 bases, with 11 bases sitting between them. CDR3 length: 13 amino acids. Germline CDR1 is SEHNR and CDR2 is FQNEAQ (reference sequence). The chain's CDR3 is CASSVLSLYEQYF. The CDR3 coding sequence is TGTGCCAGCAGCGTCCTATCCCTCTACGAGCAGTACTTC.

The chain links TRBV30 to TRBJ1-5; possible D gene TRBD1, 6 bases. Germline values: CDR1 GTSNPN, CDR2 SVGIG (reference sequence). This CDR3 is built from 13 residues. Deletions cut 3 bases from V and 5 bases from J, with 11 bases between. The CDR3 DNA is TGTGCCTGGAGCGGCGGGGGCGATCAGCCCCAGCATTTT. Amino acid sequence: CAWSGGGDQPQHF.

V gene TRBV27 combines with J gene TRBJ2-2; D might be TRBD1 (6 bases). The CDR3 has 13 amino acids. V lost 7 bases and J 7 bases, leaving 13 bases between the germline ends. CDR1 and CDR2 from the germline V gene are MNHEY and SMNVEV (reference sequence). The CDR3 spells CASKQGWVGELFF. The DNA of the CDR3 is TGTGCCAGCAAACAGGGTTGGGTCGGGGAGCTGTTTTTT.

This clone has a single count. This chain uses TRBV7-6 with TRBJ2-7; 8 bases line up with TRBD2. This CDR3 region has 15 residues. Trimming at V came to 5 bases and at J to 1 base, leaving 7 bases not matched to a gene. Germline CDR1 SGHVS, CDR2 FNYEAQ. DNA for the CDR3: TGTGCCAGCAGCGAGAGTGCTAGCGGGTCCTACGAGCAGTACTTC. Translated, it gives CASSESASGSYEQYF.

A single count supports this clone. The chain employs TRBV15 and TRBJ2-5, with 11 bases lining up with TRBD1. The V and J ends lost 8 bases and 4 bases, in that order; junction bases with no gene match: 12. Germline V gives CDR1 LNHNV, CDR2 YYDKDF (reference sequence). The length of the CDR3 is 16 residues. The CDR3: CATQPGQGVWGETQYF. The CDR3 coding sequence is TGTGCCACCCAACCGGGACAGGGGGTTTGGGGAGAGACCCAGTACTTC. Based on the CDR3 plus reference TRBV15 and TRBJ2-5, the full variable domain is DAMVIQNPRYQVTQFGKPVTLSCSQTLNHNVMYWYQQKSSQAPKLLFHYYDKDFNNEADTPDNFQSRRPNTSFCFLDIRSPGLGDTAMYLCATQPGQGVWGETQYFGPGTRLLVL.

V is TRBV4-1 and J is TRBJ2-1; TRBD2 matches at 11 bases. Trimming at V came to 0 bases and at J to 6 bases, leaving 7 bases not matched to a gene. This CDR3 contains 17 residues. Germline V gene lookup returns CDR1 MGHRA and CDR2 YSYEKL. CDR3 sequence: CASSQEGISGGANEQFF. CDR3 bases: TGCGCCAGCAGCCAAGAAGGAATTAGCGGGGGGGCCAATGAGCAGTTCTTC.

V and J are TRBV15 and TRBJ2-3, with D possibly matching TRBD2 (6 bases). Trimming left V 5 bases short and J 5 bases short, with 11 bases between. The CDR3 runs 13 residues. Germline loops: CDR1 LNHNV, CDR2 YYDKDF (reference sequence). DNA for the CDR3: TGTGCCACCAGCGCCTGGGGGGAAGATACGCAGTATTTT. This encodes CATSAWGEDTQYF.

V and J are TRBV4-2 and TRBJ2-5; 10 nucleotides agree with TRBD1. Germline assignment: CDR1 LGHNA and CDR2 YNFKEQ. V lost 4 bases to trimming and J lost 5 bases; unmatched junction nucleotides: 7. This CDR3 has 15 amino acids. Here the CDR3 reads CASSPRDRGEETQYF. The CDR3 region has the DNA TGTGCCAGCAGCCCCCGGGACAGGGGAGAGGAGACCCAGTACTTC.

The V and J genes are TRBV5-1 and TRBJ2-5, with TRBD1 as a possible D gene (6 bases). Germline CDR1 reads SGHRS; CDR2 reads YFSETQ. The V gene lost 4 bases and the J gene lost 2 bases, with 9 bases spanning the gap. The CDR3 is made up of 13 amino acids. The CDR3 bases are TGCGCCAGCAGCCGGACAGTACAAGAGACCCAGTACTTC. Encoded protein: CASSRTVQETQYF.

The chain has TRBV18 and TRBJ2-3; weak D call: TRBD2 (5 bases). V was trimmed by 1 base and J by 1 base, leaving 6 bases between them. The CDR3 extends over 14 amino acids. From germline, CDR1 is KGHSH and CDR2 LQKENI. In nucleotides, the CDR3 is TGTGCCAGCTCACCACAAGCGGGCACAGATACGCAGTATTTT. It is translated as CASSPQAGTDTQYF.

The chain employs TRBV7-8 and TRBJ1-6; no firm D call. Looked up from germline, CDR1 is SGHVS and CDR2 is FQNEAQ. CDR3 length: 14 amino acids. V was clipped by 2 bases and J by 6 bases, with 8 bases between them. The CDR3 is CASSLSEGNSPLHF. CDR3 DNA sequence: TGTGCCAGCAGCTTAAGTGAGGGTAATTCACCCCTCCACTTT.

The chain has TRBV14 and TRBJ2-5; a weak D match, TRBD1 (5 bases). V lost 1 base and J lost 9, with 12 bases in between. Germline-derived CDR1 and CDR2 are SGHDN and FVKESK. This CDR3 has 13 amino acids. The CDR3 DNA sequence: TGTGCCAGCAGCCAAGTTGACCAAGGGGCCCAGTACTTC. Translated: CASSQVDQGAQYF.

V is TRBV5-1 and J is TRBJ2-3; 7 bases fit TRBD1. V was pared by 0 bases and J by 4 bases, with 2 bases of the junction left unmatched. Germline lookup yields CDR1 SGHRS and CDR2 YFSETQ. This CDR3 has 14 residues. CDR3 amino acids: CASSLGQGPDTQYF. The CDR3 DNA reads TGCGCCAGCAGCTTGGGACAGGGCCCAGATACGCAGTATTTT.

The V call is TRBV6-6, the J call TRBJ2-7; D is perhaps TRBD1 (6 bases). Germline CDR1 and CDR2: MNHNY and SVGAGI (reference sequence). This CDR3 spans 14 amino acids. V was clipped by 8 bases and J by 3 bases, with 17 bases between them. CDR3 nucleotide sequence: TGTGCCAGCTATGACCCCTCGACAGGCTACGAGCAGTACTTC. It encodes CASYDPSTGYEQYF.

V is TRBV19 and J is TRBJ1-6; no clear D. Germline CDR1 and CDR2: LNHDA and SQIVND (reference sequence). Trimming shortened V by 3 bases and J by 8 bases, and 11 bases separated the two germline ends. The CDR3 sequence is 14 residues long. CDR3 in amino acids: CASSIAGPYSPLHF. In DNA, the CDR3 is TGTGCCAGTAGTATTGCAGGTCCCTATTCACCCCTCCACTTT.

With respect to this clone: Other DNA sequences in the same sample also yield this CDR3. The chain combines TRBV7-9 with TRBJ1-1, with TRBD1 matching over 11 bases. V lost 5 bases, J lost 5 bases, and 7 bases stayed unmatched. Germline V gene data show CDR1 as SEHNR and CDR2 as FQNEAQ (reference sequence). The CDR3 runs to 15 residues. The CDR3 reads CASSLLGTGGTEAFF. CDR3 nucleotide sequence: TGTGCCAGCAGCCTATTGGGGACAGGGGGGACTGAAGCTTTCTTT.

This clone was detected only once. The chain links TRBV19 to TRBJ1-5; 9 bases map to TRBD1. The CDR3 has 15 amino acids. Germline values: CDR1 LNHDA, CDR2 SQIVND (reference sequence). J gave up 3 bases and V 6 bases, and 6 bases lay outside the gene matches. The CDR3, as DNA: TGTGCCAGTAGCCGGGACAGGGCCTTCAATCAGCCCCAGCATTTT. Translating gives CASSRDRAFNQPQHF.

The chain links TRBV9 to TRBJ2-1; 8 bases align to TRBD2. Germline loops: CDR1 SGDLS, CDR2 YYNGEE. This CDR3 spans 17 amino acids. With 4 bases clipped from V and 6 bases from J, the junction kept 15 bases outside the gene matches. CDR3 amino acids: CASSPAGSGGGFNEQFF. In nucleotides, the CDR3 is TGTGCCAGCAGCCCTGCGGGTTCGGGGGGGGGTTTCAATGAGCAGTTCTTC.

J is TRBJ2-3 and V is TRBV30; 9 bases line up with TRBD1. Germline V gene sequence: CDR1 GTSNPN, CDR2 SVGIG (reference sequence). J lost 6 bases, V lost 5 bases, and 12 bases had no gene match. This CDR3 comprises 15 residues. CDR3 coding DNA: TGTGCCTGGCGGCGATTAAGGACAGGGGCGGATACGCAGTATTTT. Amino acids: CAWRRLRTGADTQYF.

The chain carries TRBV5-1 and TRBJ1-1; D might be TRBD1 (5 bases). CDR3 length equals 12 residues. CDR1 and CDR2 from the germline V gene are SGHRS and YFSETQ. V lost 4 bases and J 4 bases, leaving 8 bases between the germline ends. The CDR3 loop reads CASSPDSTEAFF. The DNA of the CDR3 is TGCGCCAGCAGCCCTGACAGCACTGAAGCTTTCTTT.

This rearrangement joins TRBV6-6 to TRBJ2-5, with TRBD1 matching 8 bases. After removal of 4 bases from V and 4 bases from J, the junction contained 2 bases not matched to a gene. CDR1 MNHNY and CDR2 SVGAGI come from the germline V gene (reference sequence). The CDR3 runs to 13 residues. The CDR3 spells CASSSTGVETQYF. DNA for the CDR3: TGTGCCAGCAGTTCGACAGGGGTAGAGACCCAGTACTTC.

The CDR3 sequence: CASSARQGIGETQYF. In nucleotides, the CDR3 is TGTGCCAGCAGCGCTAGACAGGGAATTGGAGAGACCCAGTACTTC. This chain connects TRBV7-9 to TRBJ2-5; 7 nucleotides line up with TRBD1. Germline V gene data show CDR1 as SEHNR and CDR2 as FQNEAQ (reference sequence). The trim removed 5 bases at V and 4 bases at J, leaving 10 bases unmatched. The CDR3 totals 15 residues.

This chain uses TRBV4-3 with TRBJ1-6, with a possible D match to TRBD1 (6 bases). CDR1 is LGHNA, CDR2 YSLEER, per germline. V was pared by 1 base and J by 9 bases, with 16 bases between. The CDR3 is 16 residues long. CDR3 sequence reads: CASSQADPRGGSPLHF. For the CDR3, the DNA is TGCGCCAGCAGCCAAGCGGATCCCAGGGGCGGTTCACCCCTCCACTTT.

The chain employs TRBV27 and TRBJ2-1; 8 nucleotides align to TRBD2. J gave up 2 bases and V 3 bases, and 6 bases lay outside the gene matches. The CDR3 length is 16 residues. CDR1 is MNHEY, CDR2 SMNVEV, per germline (reference sequence). In DNA form, the CDR3 reads TGTGCCAGCAGTTTCCGACTAGCGCTGACCTACAATGAGCAGTTCTTC. This translates into CASSFRLALTYNEQFF.

The chain has TRBV15 and TRBJ1-1, with TRBD1 identical over 7 bases. The trim removed 6 bases at V and 1 base at J, leaving 11 bases unmatched. Germline V gives CDR1 LNHNV, CDR2 YYDKDF (reference sequence). The CDR3 is made up of 16 amino acids. The CDR3 region is CATRALQGLGNTEAFF. The CDR3 DNA follows: TGTGCCACCAGAGCCCTACAGGGGTTGGGGAACACTGAAGCTTTCTTT.